This T cell receptor (beta chain) was captured by sequencing in a study of CD8 T cells in Susac syndrome. Study observations and caveats: Only a relatively small number of individuals were included in the TCR sequencing and HLA analysis.

Roughly 0.45 to 1 ug RNA was reverse transcribed with random hexamers. The method of amplification for TCR beta CDR3 was immunoSEQ multiplex PCR, covering 54 Vbeta and 13 Jbeta. TCRdb fed the immunoSEQ multiplex PCR reads into MiXCR, producing one record per CDR3 protein. The table records approximately 200,000 distinct CDR3 sequences, nearly 95% of them present only once. Blood CD8+ and CD4+ T cells underwent high-throughput TCR beta sequencing. Note on this clonotype: The antigen is unknown.

Specimen: CD4+ T cells from PBMCs. The sequence came from a human donor with multiple sclerosis.

The CDR3 DNA reads as TGTGCCAGCAGCTTTCGCAAGGGGACAGGGAGAACAGATACGCAGTATTTT. Translating it yields CASSFRKGTGRTDTQYF. This chain connects TRBV5-4 to TRBJ2-3; TRBD1 aligns across 9 bases. V shed 2 bases and J 3 bases; nucleotides not matched to a gene: 10. Germline values: CDR1 SGHNT, CDR2 YYREEE (reference sequence). The CDR3 totals 17 residues.